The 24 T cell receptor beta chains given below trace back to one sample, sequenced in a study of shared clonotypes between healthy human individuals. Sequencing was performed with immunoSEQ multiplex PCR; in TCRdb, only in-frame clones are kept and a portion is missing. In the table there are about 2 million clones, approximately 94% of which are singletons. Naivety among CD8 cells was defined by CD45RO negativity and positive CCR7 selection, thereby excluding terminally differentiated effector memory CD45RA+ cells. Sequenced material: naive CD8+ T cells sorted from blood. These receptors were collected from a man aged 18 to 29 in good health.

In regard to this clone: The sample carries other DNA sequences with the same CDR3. The CDR3 is CASSSYLYEQYF. The CDR3 DNA reads as TGTGCCAGCAGCTCCTATCTATACGAGCAGTACTTC. The chain joins TRBV7-9 to TRBJ2-7; no reliable D call. In germline, CDR1 is SEHNR, CDR2 FQNEAQ (reference sequence). Trimming took 4 bases from V and 4 from J, leaving 8 bases between them. The CDR3 runs to 12 residues.

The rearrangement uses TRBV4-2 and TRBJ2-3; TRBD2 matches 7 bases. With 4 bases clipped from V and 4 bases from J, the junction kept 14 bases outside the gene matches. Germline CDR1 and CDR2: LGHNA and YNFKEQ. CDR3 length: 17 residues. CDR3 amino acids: CASSRAGGEDVSDTQYF. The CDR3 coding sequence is TGTGCCAGCAGCCGTGCTGGGGGGGAGGACGTGTCAGATACGCAGTATTTT.

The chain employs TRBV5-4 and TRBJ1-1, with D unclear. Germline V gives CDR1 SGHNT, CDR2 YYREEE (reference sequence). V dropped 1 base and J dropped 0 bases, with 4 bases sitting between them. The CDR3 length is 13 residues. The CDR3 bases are TGTGCCAGCAGCTTGTGGCTGAACACTGAAGCTTTCTTT. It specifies CASSLWLNTEAFF.

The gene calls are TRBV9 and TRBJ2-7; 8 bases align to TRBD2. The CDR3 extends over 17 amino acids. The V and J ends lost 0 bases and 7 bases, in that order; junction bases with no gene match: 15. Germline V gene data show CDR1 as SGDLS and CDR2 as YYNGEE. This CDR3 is CASSVDDGLAGGWEQYF. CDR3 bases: TGTGCCAGCAGCGTAGACGACGGCTTGGCGGGAGGTTGGGAGCAGTACTTC. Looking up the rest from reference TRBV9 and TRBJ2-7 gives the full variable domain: DSGVTQTPKHLITATGQRVTLRCSPRSGDLSVYWYQQSLDQGLQFLIQYYNGEERAKGNILERFSAQQFPDLHSELNLSSLELGDSALYFCASSVDDGLAGGWEQYFGPGTRLTVT.

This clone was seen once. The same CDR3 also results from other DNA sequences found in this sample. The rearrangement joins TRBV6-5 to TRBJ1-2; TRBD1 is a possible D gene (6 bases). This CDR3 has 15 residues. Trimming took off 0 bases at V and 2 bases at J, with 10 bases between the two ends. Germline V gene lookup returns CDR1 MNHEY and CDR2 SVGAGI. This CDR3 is CASSYSEGVNYGYTF. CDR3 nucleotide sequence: TGTGCCAGCAGTTACTCGGAGGGGGTAAACTATGGCTACACCTTC.

The CDR3 is CSTQVLGLDTQYF. In DNA form, the CDR3 reads TGCAGCACTCAGGTGTTGGGGCTAGATACGCAGTATTTT. V is TRBV29-1 and J is TRBJ2-3; D is possibly TRBD1 (5 bases). V lost 8 bases and J 5 bases, leaving 17 bases between the germline ends. The germline V gene has CDR1 SQVTM and CDR2 ANQGSEA. The CDR3 totals 13 residues.

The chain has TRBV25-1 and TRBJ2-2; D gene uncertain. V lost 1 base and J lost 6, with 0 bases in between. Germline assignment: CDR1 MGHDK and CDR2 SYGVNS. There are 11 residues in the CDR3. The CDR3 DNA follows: TGTGCCAGCAGTGAATCCGGGGAGCTGTTTTTT. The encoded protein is CASSESGELFF.

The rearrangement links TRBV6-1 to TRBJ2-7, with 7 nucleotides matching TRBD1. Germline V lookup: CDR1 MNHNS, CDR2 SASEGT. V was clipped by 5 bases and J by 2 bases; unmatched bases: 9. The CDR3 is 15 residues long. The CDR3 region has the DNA TGTGCCAGCAGTAAGAGCCGGACAGGTACCTACGAGCAGTACTTC. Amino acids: CASSKSRTGTYEQYF.

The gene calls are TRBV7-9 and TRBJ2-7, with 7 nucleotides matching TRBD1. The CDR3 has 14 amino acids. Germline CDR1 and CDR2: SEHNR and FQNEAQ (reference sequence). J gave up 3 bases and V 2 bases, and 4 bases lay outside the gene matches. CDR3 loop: CASSLTDRDYEQYF. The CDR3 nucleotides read TGTGCCAGCAGCTTAACAGACAGGGACTACGAGCAGTACTTC.

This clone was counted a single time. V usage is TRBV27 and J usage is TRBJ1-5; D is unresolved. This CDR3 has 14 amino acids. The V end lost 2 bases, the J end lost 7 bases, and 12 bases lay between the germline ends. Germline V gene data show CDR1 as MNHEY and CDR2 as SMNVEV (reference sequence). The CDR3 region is CASSLKGRAQPQHF. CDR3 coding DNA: TGTGCCAGCAGTTTAAAGGGTCGAGCGCAGCCCCAGCATTTT.

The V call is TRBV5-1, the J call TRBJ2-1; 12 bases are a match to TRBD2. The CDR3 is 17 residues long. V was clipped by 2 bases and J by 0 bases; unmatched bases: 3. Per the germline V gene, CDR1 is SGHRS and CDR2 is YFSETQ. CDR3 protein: CASSLLAGGYSYNEQFF. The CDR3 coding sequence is TGCGCCAGCAGCTTACTAGCGGGGGGCTACTCCTACAATGAGCAGTTCTTC.

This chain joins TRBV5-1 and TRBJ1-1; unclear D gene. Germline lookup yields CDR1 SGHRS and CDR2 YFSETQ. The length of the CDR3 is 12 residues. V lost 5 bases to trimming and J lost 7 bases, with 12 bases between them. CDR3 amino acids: CASSAGDGEAFF. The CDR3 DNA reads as TGCGCCAGCAGTGCAGGCGATGGTGAAGCTTTCTTT.

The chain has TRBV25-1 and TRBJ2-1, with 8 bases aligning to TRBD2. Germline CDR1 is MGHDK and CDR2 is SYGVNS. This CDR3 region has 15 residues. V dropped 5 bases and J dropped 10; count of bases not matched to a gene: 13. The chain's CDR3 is CASSISGTRFSEQFF. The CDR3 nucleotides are TGTGCCAGCAGTATCTCCGGGACTAGGTTCTCCGAGCAGTTCTTC.

This CDR3 reads CASSQEIGGLYEQYF. As DNA, the CDR3 is TGCGCCAGCAGCCAAGAAATCGGAGGCCTTTACGAGCAGTACTTC. J is TRBJ2-7 and V is TRBV4-3, with D possibly TRBD2 on 5 matching bases. Trimming cost V 0 bases and J 4 bases, with 13 bases left between them. This CDR3 region has 15 residues. Germline V gene data show CDR1 as LGHNA and CDR2 as YSLEER.

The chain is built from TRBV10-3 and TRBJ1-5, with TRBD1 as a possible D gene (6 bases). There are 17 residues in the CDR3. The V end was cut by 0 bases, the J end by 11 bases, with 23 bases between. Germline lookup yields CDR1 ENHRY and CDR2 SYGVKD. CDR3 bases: TGTGCCATCAGTGAGTCGAATTTAGGCTACAGGGCAGGTTCCCAGCATTTT. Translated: CAISESNLGYRAGSQHF.

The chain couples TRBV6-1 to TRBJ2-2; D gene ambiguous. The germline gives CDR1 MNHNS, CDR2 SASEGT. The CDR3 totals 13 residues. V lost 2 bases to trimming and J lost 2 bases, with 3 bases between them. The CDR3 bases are TGTGCCAGCAGTGAATTCAACACCGGGGAGCTGTTTTTT. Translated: CASSEFNTGELFF.

As DNA, the CDR3 is TGTGCCAGCAGTGCCCAGGGTCTCGGTGAGCAGTTCTTC. The encoded protein is CASSAQGLGEQFF. The rearrangement uses TRBV25-1 and TRBJ2-1, with D possibly being TRBD1 (5 bases). V was clipped by 4 bases and J by 9 bases, with 13 bases between them. Germline V CDR1 and CDR2: MGHDK, SYGVNS. This CDR3 spans 13 amino acids. Combining the CDR3 with reference TRBV25-1 and TRBJ2-1 gives the whole variable domain EADIYQTPRYLVIGTGKKITLECSQTMGHDKMYWYQQDPGMELHLIHYSYGVNSTEKGDLSSESTVSRIRTEHFPLTLESARPSHTSQYLCASSAQGLGEQFFGPGTRLTVL.

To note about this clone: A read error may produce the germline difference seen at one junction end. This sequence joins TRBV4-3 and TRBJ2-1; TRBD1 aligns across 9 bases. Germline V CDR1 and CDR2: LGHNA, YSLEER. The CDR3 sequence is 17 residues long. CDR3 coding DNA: TGCGCCGGCAGCCGCCTACAGGGGGCTGTGATCGGGAATGAGCAGTTCTTC. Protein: CAGSRLQGAVIGNEQFF.

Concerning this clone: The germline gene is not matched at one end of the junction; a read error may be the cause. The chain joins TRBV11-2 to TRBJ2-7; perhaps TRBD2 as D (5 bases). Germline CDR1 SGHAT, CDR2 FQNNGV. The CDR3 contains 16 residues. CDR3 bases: TGTGCCAGCACCTTAGGTGGAGCGGAGAGCTCCTACGAGCAGTACTTC. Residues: CASTLGGAESSYEQYF.

Here the CDR3 reads CASSLLFGGRGNEQFF. CDR3 coding DNA: TGTGCCAGCAGTTTATTATTTGGGGGCCGGGGCAATGAGCAGTTCTTC. The chain joins TRBV27 to TRBJ2-1; the D gene is possibly TRBD1 (6 bases). The V end lost 1 base, the J end lost 6 bases, and 16 bases lay between the germline ends. Germline V lookup: CDR1 MNHEY, CDR2 SMNVEV (reference sequence). This CDR3 has 16 residues.

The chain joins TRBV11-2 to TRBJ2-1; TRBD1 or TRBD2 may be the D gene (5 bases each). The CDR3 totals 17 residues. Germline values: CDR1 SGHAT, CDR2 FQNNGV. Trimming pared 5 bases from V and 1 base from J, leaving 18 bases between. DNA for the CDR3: TGTGCCAGCAGCCGTCCATATATGGGGGAGTCCTACAATGAGCAGTTCTTC. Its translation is CASSRPYMGESYNEQFF.

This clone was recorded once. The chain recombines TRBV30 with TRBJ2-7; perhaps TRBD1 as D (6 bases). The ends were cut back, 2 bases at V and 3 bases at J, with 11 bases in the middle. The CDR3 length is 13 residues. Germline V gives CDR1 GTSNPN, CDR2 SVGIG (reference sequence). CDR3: CAWSWGRGYEQYF. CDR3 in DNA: TGTGCCTGGAGTTGGGGCAGGGGCTACGAGCAGTACTTC.

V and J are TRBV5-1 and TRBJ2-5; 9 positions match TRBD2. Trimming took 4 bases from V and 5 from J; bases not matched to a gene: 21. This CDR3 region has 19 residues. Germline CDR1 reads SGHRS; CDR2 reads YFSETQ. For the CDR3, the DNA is TGCGCCAGCAGCCAATACCCACTACTAGCGGGTATTTCGTCGGAGACCCAGTACTTC. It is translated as CASSQYPLLAGISSETQYF.

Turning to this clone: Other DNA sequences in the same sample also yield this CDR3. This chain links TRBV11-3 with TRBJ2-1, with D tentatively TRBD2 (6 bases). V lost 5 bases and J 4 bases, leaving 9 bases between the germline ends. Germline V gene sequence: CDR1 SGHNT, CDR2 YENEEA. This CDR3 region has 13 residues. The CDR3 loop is CASSLGGYNEQFF. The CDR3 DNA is TGTGCCAGCAGCCTGGGGGGTTACAATGAGCAGTTCTTC.